This T cell receptor (beta chain) was captured in a study of T cells of healthy individuals. V dropped 2 bases and J dropped 0; count of bases not matched to a gene: 10. Germline CDR1 is MDHEN and CDR2 is SYDVKM. CDR3 size: 17 residues. A single record per CDR3 protein comes from TCRdb applying MiXCR to the 5' RACE reads. This sample yields tens of thousands of distinct CDR3 sequences, of which roughly 14% are seen a single time; about 16% belongs to the top ten. The chain has TRBV28 and TRBJ2-7; 7 nucleotides align to TRBD1. This sequence originates from a human donor in good health. DNA of the CDR3: TGTGCCAGCAGTTTACCCACTCGGGACAGATTCTCCTACGAGCAGTACTTC. This gives the protein CASSLPTRDRFSYEQYF.